This T cell receptor beta chain was profiled in a study of blood T cell repertoires in COVID-19. Study-level background: Italy, Spain and the United States were the sources of the convalescent and acute COVID-19 samples. PBMCs, B-cell-depleted T cells, or T cells provided the cDNA or gDNA that made up the material.

Clones were read by immunoSEQ multiplex PCR, and TCRdb kept only the in-frame ones, dropping some. The sample includes some 260,000 clones, 88% seen only once; the top ten take 0.7%. This receptor was taken from a human donor in a cohort sampled during active COVID-19. Sequenced material: peripheral blood.

This CDR3 is CASSLSGRSADTQYF. The CDR3 nucleotides are TGTGCCAGCAGCCTTAGCGGGAGGAGCGCAGATACGCAGTATTTT. The genes are TRBV6-2 or TRBV6-3 and TRBJ2-3; 10 bases are shared with TRBD2. The CDR3 spans 15 residues. Germline CDR1 and CDR2: MNHEY and SVGEGT. Losses at the gene ends were 6 bases for V and 4 bases for J; bases not matched to a gene: 7.